These 4 T cell receptor beta chains share one sample of origin, sequenced in a study of T cell changes during pregnancy in multiple sclerosis. Clones were sequenced by immunoSEQ multiplex PCR, and TCRdb holds only the in-frame ones, with some missing. Found here are 65,000 to 90,000 clones, 80% to 95% of them singletons; the top ten hold around 0.3%. Specimen: CD4+ T cells from peripheral blood mononuclear cells, collected after pregnancy. The receptors come from a female donor with multiple sclerosis, enrolled in a pregnancy study.

The chain combines TRBV30 with TRBJ1-5; perhaps TRBD1 as D (6 bases). Germline assignment: CDR1 GTSNPN and CDR2 SVGIG (reference sequence). V shed 0 bases and J shed 6 bases, with 12 bases lying between them. This CDR3 has 14 amino acids. CDR3 sequence reads: CAWSVSGVTQPQHF. The CDR3, as DNA: TGTGCCTGGAGTGTGTCAGGGGTGACTCAGCCCCAGCATTTT.

The chain links TRBV29-1 to TRBJ2-7, with 8 bases identical to TRBD2. The CDR3 has 11 amino acids. CDR1 and CDR2 from the germline V gene are SQVTM and ANQGSEA. The junction had 3 bases not matched to a gene; V was cut back by 7 bases and J by 4 bases. CDR3 loop: CSGGLDYEQYF. CDR3 sequence (DNA): TGCAGCGGGGGACTAGATTACGAGCAGTACTTC.

V gene TRBV30 combines with J gene TRBJ2-3, with D maybe TRBD1 (6 bases). The CDR3 is made up of 15 amino acids. Deletions cut 0 bases from V and 2 bases from J, with 12 bases between. Germline V gene sequence: CDR1 GTSNPN, CDR2 SVGIG (reference sequence). CDR3 region: CAWSVFPGDTDTQYF. CDR3 nucleotide sequence: TGTGCCTGGAGTGTATTCCCAGGGGACACAGATACGCAGTATTTT.

A single count supports this clone. The chain uses TRBV19 and TRBJ1-1; maybe TRBD1 (6 bases). Deletions cut 4 bases from V and 9 bases from J, with 12 bases between. Germline CDR1 and CDR2: LNHDA and SQIVND (reference sequence). The CDR3 covers 12 residues. CDR3: CASSSTGQKAFF. Here the CDR3 DNA reads TGTGCCAGTAGTAGTACAGGGCAAAAAGCTTTCTTT.